Each of the 32 T cell receptor beta chains below was sequenced from the same sample in a study of T cell responses to AZD1222 COVID-19 vaccine. Here immunoSEQ multiplex PCR was the method, and the copy in TCRdb shows in-frame clones only, minus some. The sample consists of fewer than 55,000 clones, less than 95% of them appearing once. The sequencing used peripheral blood, collected 28 days after the second AZD1222 dose. The receptors shown here come from an adult who received the AZD1222 COVID-19 vaccine.

This rearrangement joins TRBV4-3 to TRBJ1-2; unclear D gene. Trimming stripped 0 bases from V and 3 bases from J, with 11 bases between. The CDR3 totals 15 residues. CDR1 and CDR2 (germline): LGHNA, YSLEER. The CDR3 protein is CASSQEVRTDYGYTF. The CDR3 coding sequence is TGCGCCAGCAGCCAAGAGGTCAGGACGGACTATGGCTACACCTTC.

The chain employs TRBV6-5 and TRBJ1-2; no firm D call. The CDR3 runs 14 residues. Deletions cut 6 bases from V and 6 bases from J, with 17 bases between. Per germline, CDR1 MNHEY and CDR2 SVGAGI. CDR3 bases: TGTGCCAGCAGGAATATGGGAGTTGGGCATGGCTACACCTTC. It yields the protein CASRNMGVGHGYTF.

The chain joins TRBV27 to TRBJ1-2; 7 nucleotides match TRBD1. Germline assignment: CDR1 MNHEY and CDR2 SMNVEV (reference sequence). V lost 3 bases to trimming and J lost 4 bases; unmatched junction nucleotides: 5. This CDR3 spans 14 amino acids. The CDR3: CASSLTGLGYGYTF. As DNA, the CDR3 is TGTGCCAGCAGTTTGACAGGGCTAGGCTATGGCTACACCTTC.

The V gene is TRBV3-1 (or the pseudogene TRBV3-2), the J gene TRBJ1-3, with a tentative D call TRBD1 (5 bases). This CDR3 has 14 amino acids. Germline CDR1 and CDR2: LGHDT and YNNKEL (reference sequence). V was pared by 4 bases and J by 2 bases, with 9 bases between. The CDR3 DNA reads TGTGCCAGCAGCCGCAGGGTTGCTGGAAACACCATATATTTT. Translating it yields CASSRRVAGNTIYF.

This clone showed up just a few times. V is TRBV19 and J is TRBJ2-3; TRBD1 matches at 12 bases. J lost 4 bases, V lost 5 bases, and 10 bases had no gene match. The CDR3 contains 17 residues. The germline gives CDR1 LNHDA, CDR2 SQIVND (reference sequence). The CDR3 loop is CASSPTSGTGGADTQYF. DNA for the CDR3: TGTGCCAGTAGTCCAACCTCCGGGACAGGGGGCGCAGATACGCAGTATTTT. Variable domain in full (rest from reference TRBV19 and TRBJ2-3): DGGITQSPKYLFRKEGQNVTLSCEQNLNHDAMYWYRQDPGQGLRLIYYSQIVNDFQKGDIAEGYSVSREKKESFPLTVTSAQKNPTAFYLCASSPTSGTGGADTQYFGPGTRLTVL.

This clone was seen once. The chain combines TRBV5-6 with TRBJ1-2; 9 bases agree with TRBD1. Trimming removed 4 bases from V and 4 bases from J; junction bases left unmatched: 14. The germline gives CDR1 SGHDT, CDR2 YYEEEE. The CDR3 contains 17 residues. CDR3 nucleotides: TGTGCCAGCAGCGACCATTTGGGACAGGGATTGGTCTATGGCTACACCTTC. Translation gives CASSDHLGQGLVYGYTF.

This chain links TRBV27 with TRBJ1-5; TRBD1 might be the D (6 bases). V dropped 6 bases and J dropped 0 bases, with 15 bases sitting between them. The CDR3 contains 16 residues. The germline CDR1 and CDR2 sequences are MNHEY and SMNVEV (reference sequence). CDR3 loop: CASSRGNGYSNQPQHF. CDR3 nucleotide sequence: TGTGCCAGCAGCAGGGGTAATGGCTATAGCAATCAGCCCCAGCATTTT.

The chain carries TRBV27 and TRBJ1-1, with 7 bases lining up with TRBD1. Germline CDR1 and CDR2: MNHEY and SMNVEV (reference sequence). CDR3 length equals 14 residues. V lost 4 bases and J lost 5; bases outside the gene matches: 7. CDR3 loop: CASSSLTGRTEAFF. CDR3 sequence (DNA): TGTGCCAGCAGTTCCCTGACAGGGAGGACTGAAGCTTTCTTT.

This chain uses TRBV7-8 with TRBJ1-1; possibly TRBD1 for D (6 bases). CDR1 is SGHVS and CDR2 is FQNEAQ in the germline V gene. V was clipped by 3 bases and J by 2 bases, with 13 bases between them. The CDR3 is made up of 15 amino acids. Here the CDR3 DNA reads TGTGCCAGCAGCTTGCAGGGGATAGGTAACACTGAAGCTTTCTTT. Translated: CASSLQGIGNTEAFF.

The V gene is TRBV12-5, the J gene TRBJ1-2; D is unresolved. This CDR3 region has 16 residues. Trimming removed 0 bases from V and 7 bases from J, with 18 bases in between. Looked up from germline, CDR1 is LGHNT and CDR2 is FRNRAP. In DNA form, the CDR3 reads TGTGCTAGTGGTTTGGTACTCCAGGCAGTCCTACTTGGCTACACCTTC. As protein: CASGLVLQAVLLGYTF. The whole variable domain, filled in from reference TRBV12-5 and TRBJ1-2, reads DARVTQTPRHKVTEMGQEVTMRCQPILGHNTVFWYRQTMMQGLELLAYFRNRAPLDDSGMPKDRFSAEMPDATLATLKIQPSEPRDSAVYFCASGLVLQAVLLGYTFGSGTRLTVV.

This rearrangement joins TRBV5-5 to TRBJ1-1, with 7 bases identical to TRBD1. Trimming removed 0 bases from V and 10 bases from J; junction bases left unmatched: 12. The germline CDR1 and CDR2 sequences are SGHKS and YYEKEE (reference sequence). The CDR3 length is 15 residues. The DNA of the CDR3 is TGTGCCAGCAGCTTGGTTGGCAGGGGGAATAGGGGAGCTTTCTTT. Translation: CASSLVGRGNRGAFF.

The rearrangement links TRBV7-6 to TRBJ1-1; 8 bases match TRBD1. CDR1 SGHVS and CDR2 FNYEAQ come from the germline V gene. The CDR3 runs to 15 residues. V trimming: 4 bases; J trimming: 0 bases; junction bases outside the gene matches: 4. The CDR3 spells CASSSGQGVNTEAFF. CDR3 nucleotide sequence: TGTGCCAGCAGCTCTGGACAGGGCGTGAACACTGAAGCTTTCTTT. The full variable domain, in which reference TRBV7-6 and TRBJ1-1 provide the parts outside the CDR3, is GAGVSQSPRYKVTKRGQDVALRCDPISGHVSLYWYRQALGQGPEFLTYFNYEAQQDKSGLPNDRFSAERPEGSISTLTIQRTEQRDSAMYRCASSSGQGVNTEAFFGQGTRLTVV.

The chain links TRBV6-5 to TRBJ2-1; TRBD1 might be the D (7 bases). From germline, CDR1 is MNHEY and CDR2 SVGAGI. This CDR3 is 13 amino acids long. Trimming removed 5 bases from V and 6 bases from J, with 11 bases in between. The CDR3 DNA follows: TGTGCCAGCAGTACCCAGGGGGGCAATGAGCAGTTCTTC. It yields the protein CASSTQGGNEQFF.

The rearrangement links TRBV11-2 to TRBJ2-3; tentative D call: TRBD2 (6 bases). Germline V CDR1 and CDR2: SGHAT, FQNNGV. This CDR3 contains 15 residues. V was trimmed by 1 base and J by 0 bases, leaving 8 bases between them. CDR3 sequence: CASSLVGGSTDTQYF. CDR3 bases: TGTGCCAGCAGCTTAGTGGGGGGAAGCACAGATACGCAGTATTTT.

V usage is TRBV7-2 and J usage is TRBJ1-5; maybe TRBD1 (5 bases). The CDR3 covers 14 residues. Germline loops: CDR1 SGHTA, CDR2 FQGNSA. V was shortened by 0 bases and J by 2 bases, with 5 bases between the two germline ends. The CDR3: CASSLAGGNQPQHF. In DNA, the CDR3 is TGTGCCAGCAGCTTAGCAGGGGGCAATCAGCCCCAGCATTTT.

The chain has TRBV25-1 and TRBJ1-2; TRBD1 matches 8 bases. Trimming cost V 1 base and J 0 bases; bases outside gene matches: 4. The CDR3 runs 16 residues. Germline assignment: CDR1 MGHDK and CDR2 SYGVNS. CDR3: CASSEWGTGANYGYTF. The CDR3, as DNA: TGTGCCAGCAGTGAATGGGGGACAGGAGCTAACTATGGCTACACCTTC.

The chain employs TRBV7-9 and TRBJ1-6; D is possibly TRBD1 (5 bases). The germline CDR1 and CDR2 sequences are SEHNR and FQNEAQ (reference sequence). This CDR3 region has 14 residues. Trimming cost V 5 bases and J 10 bases, with 15 bases left between them. The CDR3 sequence is CASSRDGDGSPLHF. The DNA of the CDR3 is TGTGCCAGCAGCCGGGACGGTGACGGGTCACCCCTCCACTTT.

The chain employs TRBV27 and TRBJ2-2, with D unclear. The V end lost 6 bases, the J end lost 5 bases, and 16 bases lay between the germline ends. The V gene's germline CDR1 is MNHEY and CDR2 SMNVEV (reference sequence). There are 15 residues in the CDR3. CDR3 protein: CASSLRVRRTGELFF. CDR3 coding DNA: TGTGCCAGCAGCCTCCGGGTCCGCAGGACCGGGGAGCTGTTTTTT.

The V gene is TRBV19, the J gene TRBJ2-4; 11 bases agree with TRBD2. In germline, CDR1 is LNHDA, CDR2 SQIVND (reference sequence). V was pared by 4 bases and J by 3 bases, with 5 bases of the junction left unmatched. The CDR3 has 16 amino acids. The CDR3 bases are TGTGCCAGTAGTAGGGGGACTAGCGGACACAAAAACATTCAGTACTTC. It encodes CASSRGTSGHKNIQYF.

The chain has TRBV27 and TRBJ1-1; D uncertain. V lost 0 bases and J 4 bases, leaving 9 bases between the germline ends. This CDR3 comprises 14 residues. Looked up from germline, CDR1 is MNHEY and CDR2 is SMNVEV (reference sequence). As DNA, the CDR3 is TGTGCCAGCAGTTTATCGTGGGGTGTCACTGAAGCTTTCTTT. This translates into CASSLSWGVTEAFF.

The rearrangement uses TRBV30 and TRBJ1-6, with unresolved D. The V gene lost 4 bases and the J gene lost 4 bases, with 8 bases spanning the gap. From germline, CDR1 is GTSNPN and CDR2 SVGIG (reference sequence). The length of the CDR3 is 13 residues. For the CDR3, the DNA is TGTGCCTGGACCCCTACTTATAATTCACCCCTCCACTTT. Translation gives CAWTPTYNSPLHF.

The chain uses TRBV11-2 and TRBJ2-7; D call uncertain. The CDR3 has 11 amino acids. Trimming cost V 4 bases and J 0 bases, with 1 base left between them. Germline V CDR1 and CDR2: SGHAT, FQNNGV. CDR3 sequence reads: CASSSSYEQYF. CDR3 nucleotides: TGTGCCAGCAGCTCCTCCTACGAGCAGTACTTC.

The rearrangement links TRBV4-2 to TRBJ2-1; no firm D call. The length of the CDR3 is 13 residues. The V end was cut by 0 bases, the J end by 5 bases, with 5 bases between. Germline V gives CDR1 LGHNA, CDR2 YNFKEQ. The CDR3 loop reads CASSQDRNNEQFF. As DNA, the CDR3 is TGTGCCAGCAGCCAAGACAGAAACAATGAGCAGTTCTTC.

This clone was counted a single time. The V call is TRBV5-4, the J call TRBJ1-2; 8 nucleotides align to TRBD1. After removal of 0 bases from V and 4 bases from J, the junction contained 2 bases not matched to a gene. This CDR3 is built from 14 residues. Looked up from germline, CDR1 is SGHNT and CDR2 is YYREEE (reference sequence). In DNA form, the CDR3 reads TGTGCCAGCAGCTTGGGACAGGGGAGCTATGGCTACACCTTC. Its protein product is CASSLGQGSYGYTF.

The J gene is TRBJ1-2, the V gene TRBV7-9, with 8 bases aligning to TRBD1. Germline-derived CDR1 and CDR2 are SEHNR and FQNEAQ (reference sequence). The CDR3 is made up of 16 amino acids. V lost 1 base and J lost 1; bases outside the gene matches: 5. The CDR3 loop reads CASSLVRDRHNYGYTF. The CDR3 DNA reads TGTGCCAGCAGCTTAGTGCGGGACAGGCATAACTATGGCTACACCTTC.

This clone has a handful of counts. The chain recombines TRBV24-1 with TRBJ1-2; D may be TRBD1 (5 bases). Germline V CDR1 and CDR2: KGHDR, SFDVKD. V lost 2 bases, J lost 0 bases, and 9 bases lay in between. The CDR3 has 15 residues. The CDR3 protein is CATSDSGGPNYGYTF. The CDR3, as DNA: TGTGCCACCAGTGATTCTGGGGGTCCTAACTATGGCTACACCTTC.

V usage is TRBV19 and J usage is TRBJ1-1; 7 bases map to TRBD1. In germline, CDR1 is LNHDA, CDR2 SQIVND (reference sequence). The V gene end was trimmed by 3 bases and the J gene end by 9 bases; junction bases not matched to a gene: 7. The CDR3 length is 13 residues. CDR3 region: CASSIPPTGKAFF. In nucleotides, the CDR3 is TGTGCCAGTAGTATCCCCCCGACAGGGAAAGCTTTCTTT.

This clone has just one count. DNA for the CDR3: TGTGCCAGCAGCTCAAGAGTCCGGCGACCAAGAGATACCCAGTACTTC. Its translation: CASSSRVRRPRDTQYF. This rearrangement joins TRBV5-6 to TRBJ2-5; D unresolved. Germline V gene sequence: CDR1 SGHDT, CDR2 YYEEEE. Trimming pared 3 bases from V and 8 bases from J, leaving 23 bases between. The CDR3 consists of 16 residues.

The V gene is TRBV9, the J gene TRBJ2-3; no firm D call. The CDR3 sequence is 13 residues long. Trimming pared 0 bases from V and 2 bases from J, leaving 4 bases between. Germline V gene data show CDR1 as SGDLS and CDR2 as YYNGEE. The CDR3 region has the DNA TGTGCCAGCAGCGTAGCTGTCACAGATACGCAGTATTTT. The encoded protein is CASSVAVTDTQYF.

The chain recombines TRBV11-2 with TRBJ2-2, with 9 nucleotides matching TRBD2. The length of the CDR3 is 16 residues. Trimming took 1 base from V and 6 from J; bases not matched to a gene: 6. Per the germline V gene, CDR1 is SGHAT and CDR2 is FQNNGV. DNA for the CDR3: TGTGCCAGCAGCTTAGTCGCGGGGGGGCAGGCCGGGGAGCTGTTTTTT. It specifies CASSLVAGGQAGELFF. The full variable domain, in which reference TRBV11-2 and TRBJ2-2 provide the parts outside the CDR3, is EAGVAQSPRYKIIEKRQSVAFWCNPISGHATLYWYQQILGQGPKLLIQFQNNGVVDDSQLPKDRFSAERLKGVDSTLKIQPAKLEDSAVYLCASSLVAGGQAGELFFGEGSRLTVL.

This chain uses TRBV5-4 with TRBJ1-5; D is ambiguous. This CDR3 region has 12 residues. Trimming removed 2 bases at V and 6 bases at J, with 6 bases between. Germline values: CDR1 SGHNT, CDR2 YYREEE (reference sequence). The CDR3 is CASSFPGQPQHF. The CDR3 region has the DNA TGTGCCAGCAGCTTTCCGGGTCAGCCCCAGCATTTT. Full variable domain (rest looked up from reference TRBV5-4 and TRBJ1-5): ETGVTQSPTHLIKTRGQQVTLRCSSQSGHNTVSWYQQALGQGPQFIFQYYREEENGRGNFPPRFSGLQFPNYSSELNVNALELDDSALYLCASSFPGQPQHFGDGTRLSIL.

This clone was seen just once. This chain joins TRBV4-3 and TRBJ2-2; D uncertain. This CDR3 spans 14 amino acids. Trimming removed 1 base from V and 0 bases from J, with 3 bases in between. Germline V gene data show CDR1 as LGHNA and CDR2 as YSLEER. This CDR3 is CASSQAPNTGELFF. The CDR3 bases are TGCGCCAGCAGCCAAGCCCCGAACACCGGGGAGCTGTTTTTT.